This T cell receptor beta chain was identified in a study of OX40 agonist ivuxolimab in advanced cancers. The table came from immunoSEQ multiplex PCR; TCRdb's copy has only in-frame clones and leaves some out. The sample consists of over 10,000 clones, 75% to 95% of them appearing once. Whole-study findings and limits: In general, CD8+ T cells held more expanded clones than CD4+ did, on average.

Concerning this clone itself: Its antigen is not identified.

CDR1 SGDLS and CDR2 YYNGEE come from the germline V gene. With V trimmed by 4 bases and J by 5 bases, 13 bases remained unmatched. This CDR3 is built from 16 residues. This chain connects TRBV9 to TRBJ2-7; TRBD2 aligns across 9 bases. The origin of this receptor is an adult with an advanced solid tumor such as melanoma, head and neck, liver or kidney cancer. The sample consisted of CD4+ or CD8+ T cells sorted from blood, taken in a trial of the OX40 agonist ivuxolimab. CDR3 in DNA: TGTGCCAGCAGCCCAAGTGGTAGCGGGAGCTTCCACGAGCAGTACTTC. Its protein is CASSPSGSGSFHEQYF.